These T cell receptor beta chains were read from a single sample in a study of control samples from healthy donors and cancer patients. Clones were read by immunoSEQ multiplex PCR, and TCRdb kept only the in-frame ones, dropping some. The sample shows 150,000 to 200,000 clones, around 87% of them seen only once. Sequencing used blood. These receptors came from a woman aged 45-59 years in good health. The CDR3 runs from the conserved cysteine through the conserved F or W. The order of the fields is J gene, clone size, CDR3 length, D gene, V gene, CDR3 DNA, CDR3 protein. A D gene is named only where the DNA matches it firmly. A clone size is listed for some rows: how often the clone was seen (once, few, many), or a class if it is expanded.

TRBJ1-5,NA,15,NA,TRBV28,TGTGCCAGCAGTTTAGGGAGGGCCTCTAATCAGCCCCAGCATTTT,CASSLGRASNQPQHF
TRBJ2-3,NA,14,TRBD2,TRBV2,TGTGCCAGCAGTAGCGGGGGGGCTGGAGATACGCAGTATTTT,CASSSGGAGDTQYF
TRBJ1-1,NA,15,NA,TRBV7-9,TGTGCCAGCAGCTTAGCGGTAGCGGGGAAGACTGAAGCTTTCTTT,CASSLAVAGKTEAFF
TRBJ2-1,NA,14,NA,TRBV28,TGTGCCAGCAGTCCCGGATCGTCCTACAATGAGCAGTTCTTC,CASSPGSSYNEQFF
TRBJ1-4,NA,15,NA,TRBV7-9,TGTGCCAGCAGCTCGAAACAGTCAGGGAGTGAAAAACTGTTTTTT,CASSSKQSGSEKLFF
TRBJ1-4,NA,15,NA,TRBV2,TGTGCCAGCAGCGGACAGACAGAGACCAATGAAAAACTGTTTTTT,CASSGQTETNEKLFF
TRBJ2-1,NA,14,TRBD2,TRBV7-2,TGTGCCAGCAGCTCCGAGGGACTACGCAATGAGCAGTTCTTC,CASSSEGLRNEQFF
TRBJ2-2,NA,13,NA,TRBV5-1,TGCGCCAGCAGCTTAACTTCTACCGGGGAGCTGTTTTTT,CASSLTSTGELFF
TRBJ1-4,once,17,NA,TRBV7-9,TGTGCCAGCAGCCGATGGGCCCCATCTGCAACTAATGAAAAACTGTTTTTT,CASSRWAPSATNEKLFF
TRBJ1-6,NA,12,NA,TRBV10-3,TGTGCCATCAGTGATTGGGAATCACCCCTCCACTTT,CAISDWESPLHF
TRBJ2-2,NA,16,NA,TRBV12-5,TGTGCTAGTGGTTTGGTCGGAGGTTTCGTCCCCGGGGAGCTGTTTTTT,CASGLVGGFVPGELFF
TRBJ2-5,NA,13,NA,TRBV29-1,TGCAGCGTTGGGGGCAGCCGCCGGGAGACCCAGTACTTC,CSVGGSRRETQYF
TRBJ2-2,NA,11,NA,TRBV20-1,TGCAGTGCCGCCCCGGCCGGGGAGCTGTTTTTT,CSAAPAGELFF
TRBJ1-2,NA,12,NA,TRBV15,TGTGCCACCAGCAGAGATGGGGGCGGCTACACCTTC,CATSRDGGGYTF
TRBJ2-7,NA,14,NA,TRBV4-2,TGTGCCAGCAGCCAAGACTCCGTAACGGGAGAGCAGTACTTC,CASSQDSVTGEQYF
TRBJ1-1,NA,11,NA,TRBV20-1,TGCAGTGCTAGAGGCATAGATGAAGCTTTCTTT,CSARGIDEAFF
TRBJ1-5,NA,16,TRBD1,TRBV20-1,TGCAGTGCTAGTAATTACAGGGGGAGGGTAAATCAGCCCCAGCATTTT,CSASNYRGRVNQPQHF
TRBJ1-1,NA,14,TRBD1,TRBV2,TGTGCCAGCAGTGGGCGACAGGGAGGGACTGAAGCTTTCTTT,CASSGRQGGTEAFF
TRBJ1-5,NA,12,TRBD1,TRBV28,TGTGCCAGCAGTCAGGGACAGGGTTCCCAGCATTTT,CASSQGQGSQHF
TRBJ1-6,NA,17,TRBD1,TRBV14,TGTGCCAGCAGCCGTGACAGGGGGCATGCCTATAATTCACCCCTCCACTTT,CASSRDRGHAYNSPLHF
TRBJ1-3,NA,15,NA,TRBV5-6,TGTGCCAGCAGCTTGCCGGCGGTGTCTGGAAACACCATATATTTT,CASSLPAVSGNTIYF
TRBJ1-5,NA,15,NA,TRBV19,TGTGCCAGTAGTCGCCGGACTCGAGGCGGGACGGTCCAGCATTTT,CASSRRTRGGTVQHF
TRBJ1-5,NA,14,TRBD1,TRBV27,TGTGCCAGCAGCCTCCAGGGGGCCAATCAGCCCCAGCATTTT,CASSLQGANQPQHF
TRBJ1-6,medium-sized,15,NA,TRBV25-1,TGTGCCAGCAGTGAATCTCCGACAGAGATATGGCCCCTCCACTTT,CASSESPTEIWPLHF
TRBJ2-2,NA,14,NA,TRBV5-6,TGTGCCAGCAGCGTAGGTCGGGTTGCCGGGGAGCTGTTTTTT,CASSVGRVAGELFF
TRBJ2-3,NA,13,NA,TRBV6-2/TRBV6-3,TGTGCCAGCAGTCTGAGTCGGGTAGATACGCAGTATTTT,CASSLSRVDTQYF
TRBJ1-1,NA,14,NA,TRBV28,TGTGCCAGCAGTATCCTCCGAGACGGAACTGAAGCTTTCTTT,CASSILRDGTEAFF
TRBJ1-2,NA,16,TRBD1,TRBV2,TGTGCCAGCAGTGAACCGGGACAGACCACTAACTATGGCTACACCTTC,CASSEPGQTTNYGYTF
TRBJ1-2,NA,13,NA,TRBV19,TGTGCCAGTAGCCTTTCCCGGGCGTGGGGCTACACCTTC,CASSLSRAWGYTF
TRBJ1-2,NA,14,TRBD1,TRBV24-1,TGTGCCACCAGTGACACGGGACAGAGATATGGCTACACCTTC,CATSDTGQRYGYTF
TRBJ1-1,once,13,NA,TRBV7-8,TGTGCCAGCAGCTTCGGTGAGGGACTTTCAGCTTTCTTT,CASSFGEGLSAFF
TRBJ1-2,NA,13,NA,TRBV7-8,TGTGCCAGCAGCTTGGGTCTTAGAGATGGCTACACCTTC,CASSLGLRDGYTF
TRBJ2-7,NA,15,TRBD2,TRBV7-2,TGTGCCAGCAGCCAGCGGGGGGCTACCTCCTACGAGCAGTACTTC,CASSQRGATSYEQYF
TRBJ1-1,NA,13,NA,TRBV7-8,TGTGCCAGCAGCTTACTTAGGGACACTGAAGCTTTCTTT,CASSLLRDTEAFF
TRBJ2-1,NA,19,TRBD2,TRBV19,TGTGCCAGTAGTATTGGACTAGCGGGGGGGAGGCCCCCATACAATGAGCAGTTCTTC,CASSIGLAGGRPPYNEQFF
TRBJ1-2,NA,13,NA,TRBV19,TGTGCCAGTAGGCCCCGGACAGCCTATGGCTACACCTTC,CASRPRTAYGYTF
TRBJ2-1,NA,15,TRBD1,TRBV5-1,TGCGCCAGCAGCTTGGACAGGGGAAACTACAATGAGCAGTTCTTC,CASSLDRGNYNEQFF
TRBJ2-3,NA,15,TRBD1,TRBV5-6,TGTGCCAGCAGCTCACAGGGGGCTGGGACAGATACGCAGTATTTT,CASSSQGAGTDTQYF
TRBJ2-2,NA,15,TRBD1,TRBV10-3,TGTGCCATCCTTCTCGGCGGACAGGTAACCGGGGAGCTGTTTTTT,CAILLGGQVTGELFF
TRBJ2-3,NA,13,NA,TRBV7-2,TGTGCCAGCAGCGTGGGGACACTAAATACGCAGTATTTT,CASSVGTLNTQYF
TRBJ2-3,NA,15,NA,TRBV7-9,TGTGCCAGCAGCTTACAACCAGGGTTCGCAGATACGCAGTATTTT,CASSLQPGFADTQYF
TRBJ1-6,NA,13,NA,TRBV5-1,TGCGCCAGCAGGGAGCAAGAGGATTCACCCCTCCACTTT,CASREQEDSPLHF
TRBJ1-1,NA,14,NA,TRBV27,TGTGCCAGCGGTGGATCCGGAATGAACACTGAAGCTTTCTTT,CASGGSGMNTEAFF
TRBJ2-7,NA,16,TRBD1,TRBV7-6,TGTGCCAGCAGCCCGTTGGGAGGGACAGGGGCCTACGAGCAGTACTTC,CASSPLGGTGAYEQYF
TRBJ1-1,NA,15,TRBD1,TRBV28,TGTGCCAGCAGTGCCCCCAGGGGGATGAACACTGAAGCTTTCTTT,CASSAPRGMNTEAFF
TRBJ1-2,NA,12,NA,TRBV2,TGTGCCAGCAGTGGTTCCAACTATGGCTACACCTTC,CASSGSNYGYTF
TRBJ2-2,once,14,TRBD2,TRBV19,TGTGCCAGTAGTATAGGGGGGGGCACCGGGGAGCTGTTTTTT,CASSIGGGTGELFF
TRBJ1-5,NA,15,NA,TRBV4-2,TGTGCCAGCAGCCTAGACGGGGGGGGGAATCAGCCCCAGCATTTT,CASSLDGGGNQPQHF
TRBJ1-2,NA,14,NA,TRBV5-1,TGCGCCAGCAGCTTGGATGGGGGCGCTGGTGGCTACACCTTC,CASSLDGGAGGYTF
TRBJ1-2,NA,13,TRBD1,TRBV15,TGTGCCACCAGCGACAGGGGAAACTATGGCTACACCTTC,CATSDRGNYGYTF
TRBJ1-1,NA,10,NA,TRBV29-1,TGCAGCGTCCGTGGGGCTGAAGCTTTCTTT,CSVRGAEAFF
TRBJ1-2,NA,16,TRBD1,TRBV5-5,TGTGCCAGCAGCATGCGGGGGACAGGGGCGGACTATGGCTACACCTTC,CASSMRGTGADYGYTF
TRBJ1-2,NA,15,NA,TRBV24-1,TGTGCCACCAGTGATCCAAAGACAGAGAACTATGGCTACACCTTC,CATSDPKTENYGYTF
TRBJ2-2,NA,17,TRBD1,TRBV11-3,TGTGCCAGCAGCGAGGGTACCGGGACAGGGCGGGCCGGGGAGCTGTTTTTT,CASSEGTGTGRAGELFF
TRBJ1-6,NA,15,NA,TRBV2,TGTGCCAGCCGGGACGGGCCAGGGGCTAATTCACCCCTCCACTTT,CASRDGPGANSPLHF
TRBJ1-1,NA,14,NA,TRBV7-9,TGTGCCAGCAACTTAGGGAGGGGAAACACTGAAGCTTTCTTT,CASNLGRGNTEAFF
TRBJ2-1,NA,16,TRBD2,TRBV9,TGTGCCAGCAGCGTAGGGGCTAGCGGGATAACGGATGAGCAGTTCTTC,CASSVGASGITDEQFF
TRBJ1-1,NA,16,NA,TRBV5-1,TGCGCCAGCAGCTTGGCCTTTGGGGGGGCGATGACTGAAGCTTTCTTT,CASSLAFGGAMTEAFF